The rows below give T cell receptor beta chains drawn from one sample of a study of T cell repertoires in cytomegalovirus infection. TCRdb reprocessed the reads via MiXCR and lists one record per CDR3 protein. The sample holds more than 85,000 distinct CDR3 sequences, 25% to 30% seen once. Their cognate antigens are unknown. The material was CD8+ T cells from cultured PBMCs, obtained from culture after CMV antigen stimulation. These receptors all stem from a human donor in good health (CMV status not recorded). Some clones in this sample may be carry-over from other donors' samples. The CDR3 runs from the conserved cysteine through the conserved F or W. The D gene is left open where the match is weak. The size entry is marked missing in some rows and otherwise reads once, few, many or a size class.

j_gene | d_gene | v_gene | abundance | CDR3nt | CDR3aa
TRBJ2-7 | TRBD1 | TRBV6-2/TRBV6-3 | NA | TGTGCCAGCAGTTACTCTCCCGGGACAGGGGCCTACGAGCAGTACTTC | CASSYSPGTGAYEQYF
TRBJ1-4 | NA | TRBV7-9 | many | TGTGCCAGCAGCTTCCTCCGTCAGGGCCTTAATGAAAAACTGTTTTTT | CASSFLRQGLNEKLFF
TRBJ1-1 | TRBD1 | TRBV19 | NA | TGTGCCAGTACCAGGGACAGGGGGCAAACTGAAGCTTTCTTT | CASTRDRGQTEAFF
TRBJ2-1 | NA | TRBV7-2 | many | TGTGCCAGCAGGGACGGGGCAACCAATGAGCAGTTCTTC | CASRDGATNEQFF
TRBJ2-7 | NA | TRBV7-2 | many | TGTGCCAGCAGCCCCGGGGGACTCTCCTACGAGCAGTACTTC | CASSPGGLSYEQYF
TRBJ2-2 | TRBD2 | TRBV6-5 | few | TGTGCCAGCAGTTACGCGGGGGAAGGAACCGGGGAGCTGTTTTTT | CASSYAGEGTGELFF
TRBJ2-7 | TRBD2 | TRBV5-1 | few | TGCGCCAGCAGCAGCAGTGGACTAGCGGGGAGTTACGAGCAGTACTTC | CASSSSGLAGSYEQYF
TRBJ1-5 | NA | TRBV4-1 | NA | TGCGCCAGCAGCCAAGCCGTGGAGGGATGGCAGCCCCAGCATTTT | CASSQAVEGWQPQHF
TRBJ1-1 | NA | TRBV7-6 | few | TGTGCCAGCAGCCCGGACGGGATCACTGAAGCTTTCTTT | CASSPDGITEAFF
TRBJ1-1 | NA | TRBV15 | NA | TGTGCCACCAGCAGAGATAGGTCCAGGAACACTGAAGCTTTCTTT | CATSRDRSRNTEAFF
TRBJ2-1 | NA | TRBV19 | many | TGTGCCAGTAGTAGGGACGGTTACAATGAGCAGTTCTTC | CASSRDGYNEQFF
TRBJ2-5 | NA | TRBV7-6 | NA | TGTGCCAGCAGCTCCCGCCTTTCCAGCGGTGAAGAGACCCAGTACTTC | CASSSRLSSGEETQYF
TRBJ2-1 | NA | TRBV27 | NA | TGTGCCAGCAGGCCGGGGGCCAATGAGCAGTTCTTC | CASRPGANEQFF
TRBJ1-3 | NA | TRBV2 | few | TGTGCCAGCAGCCTATCCACCGGGAGCTCTGGAAACACCATATATTTT | CASSLSTGSSGNTIYF
TRBJ1-5 | NA | TRBV28 | few | TGTGCCAGCAGTTTTAGGTTGGGGCAGCCCCAGCATTTT | CASSFRLGQPQHF
TRBJ1-4 | NA | TRBV15 | NA | TGTGCCACCAGCACGCGAGGGATTGAAAAACTGTTTTTT | CATSTRGIEKLFF
TRBJ2-2 | NA | TRBV7-9 | NA | TGTGCCAGCAGCCACTCGAACACCGGGGAGCTGTTTTTT | CASSHSNTGELFF
TRBJ1-5 | NA | TRBV28 | few | TGTGCCAGCAGTTTCGGCCAGCCCCAGCATTTT | CASSFGQPQHF
TRBJ2-3 | TRBD1 | TRBV12-3/TRBV12-4 | NA | TGTGCCAGCAGCCCAGGGGGCGCGACAGATACGCAGTATTTT | CASSPGGATDTQYF
TRBJ1-2 | TRBD1 | TRBV4-2 | NA | TGTGCCAGCAGCCAAGTGCGGACAGGGGGCTCTAACTATGGCTACACCTTC | CASSQVRTGGSNYGYTF
TRBJ2-1 | NA | TRBV27 | few | TGTGCCAGCAGTTTATCACAGGGAGCCACCTCCTACAATGAGCAGTTCTTC | CASSLSQGATSYNEQFF
TRBJ2-5 | NA | TRBV10-3 | NA | TGTGCCATCAGTGACCAAGAGACCCAGTACTTC | CAISDQETQYF
TRBJ2-3 | NA | TRBV30 | NA | TGTACCTGGAGTGTTCATAGGGGGGGGGCCCGAAGCACAGATACGCAGTATTTT | CTWSVHRGGARSTDTQYF
TRBJ2-1 | NA | TRBV7-6 | few | TGTGCCAGCAGCGCCCGAAACTACAATGAGCAGTTCTTC | CASSARNYNEQFF
TRBJ2-1 | TRBD2 | TRBV4-1 | few | TGCGCCAGCAGCCACCAAAAGGGACTAGCGGAGTACAATGAGCAGTTCTTC | CASSHQKGLAEYNEQFF
TRBJ2-3 | NA | TRBV5-1 | NA | TGCGCCAGCAGCGATGGCCCGGGACAAGGCACAGATACGCAGTATTTT | CASSDGPGQGTDTQYF
TRBJ2-1 | NA | TRBV2 | few | TGTGCCAGCAGTGATTCACAGGGCCGCCTTGGTGAGCAGTTCTTC | CASSDSQGRLGEQFF
TRBJ2-7 | NA | TRBV2 | few | TGTGCCAGCAGTGAATATACATCTTCCTACGAGCAGTACTTC | CASSEYTSSYEQYF
TRBJ1-3 | NA | TRBV4-2 | few | TGTGCCAGCAGCGCCAACTGGGAAAACACCATATATTTT | CASSANWENTIYF
TRBJ2-3 | NA | TRBV7-2 | NA | TGTGCCAGCAGCCTCCTGCAGGGGATGACCACAGATACGCAGTATTTT | CASSLLQGMTTDTQYF
TRBJ1-1 | NA | TRBV7-8 | many | TGTGCCAGCAGCCCAAGTCTTCAGAACACTGAAGCTTTCTTT | CASSPSLQNTEAFF
TRBJ1-5 | NA | TRBV4-1 | few | TGCGCCAGCAGCCAATCCCCTTTCATTGGAGGGGTGATTTATAGCAATCAGCCCCAGCATTTT | CASSQSPFIGGVIYSNQPQHF
TRBJ2-5 | TRBD2 | TRBV20-1 | NA | TGCAGTGCTAGTCCACCCGATAGCGGGGGGGCGGGAGAGACCCAGTACTTC | CSASPPDSGGAGETQYF
TRBJ2-1 | TRBD2 | TRBV11-2 | few | TGTGCCAGCACCCCCCCGGGCGGGGGGATTCGGGCTTTCTTC | CASTPPGGGIRAFF
TRBJ1-6 | TRBD1 | TRBV13 | few | TGTGCCAGCAGCTTAAGGGGGCTCAACTCACCCCTCCACTTT | CASSLRGLNSPLHF
TRBJ1-1 | NA | TRBV7-8 | many | TGTGCCAGCAGCCAGGTTGGCTATGAAGCTTTCTTT | CASSQVGYEAFF
TRBJ2-3 | NA | TRBV19 | few | TGTGCCAGTAGCAGGACAGCTAGCACAGATACGCAGTATTTT | CASSRTASTDTQYF
TRBJ2-3 | NA | TRBV12-5 | few | TGTGCTAGTGCCGAGGCGGGTACAGATACGCAGTATTTT | CASAEAGTDTQYF
TRBJ2-7 | TRBD1 | TRBV2 | few | TGTGCCAGCAGTGAAGGACAGGGCTCGACCTACGAGCAGTACTTC | CASSEGQGSTYEQYF
TRBJ2-5 | NA | TRBV4-2 | NA | TGTGCCAGCAGCCAAGAATCGGGGTTGCAAGAGACCCAGTACTTC | CASSQESGLQETQYF
TRBJ2-7 | NA | TRBV27 | NA | TGTGCCAGCAGATCTCCCCCCCACGAGCAGTACTTC | CASRSPPHEQYF
TRBJ1-1 | NA | TRBV4-1 | NA | TGCGCCAGCAGCCAAGTAGAGTGGTCGGCGGACACTGAAGCTTTCTTT | CASSQVEWSADTEAFF
TRBJ2-7 | NA | TRBV10-3 | NA | TGTGCCATCAGTGAGTTGGAGGGAGAGCAGTACTTC | CAISELEGEQYF
TRBJ2-1 | NA | TRBV27 | NA | TGTGCCACAGGAGCTTACAATGAGCAGTTCTTC | CATGAYNEQFF
TRBJ1-2 | NA | TRBV5-6 | NA | TGTGCCAGCAGCTTGAGGACTTGGACAGAACGAACTAACTATGGCTACACCTTC | CASSLRTWTERTNYGYTF
TRBJ2-1 | TRBD1 | TRBV19 | NA | TGTGCCAGTAGTATAGGGGACAGATCCCCTCTGGCCAATGAGCAGTTCTTC | CASSIGDRSPLANEQFF
TRBJ2-3 | NA | TRBV6-1 | NA | TGTGCCAGCAGTGAACTGGGGTCCGGGGATACGCAGTATTTT | CASSELGSGDTQYF
TRBJ2-1 | NA | TRBV2 | NA | TGTGCCAGCAGTGAGGGACTGCCGACCTACAATGAGCAGTTCTTC | CASSEGLPTYNEQFF
TRBJ1-2 | TRBD1 | TRBV7-3 | few | TGTGCCAGCAGCCCCCAGGGGGGCGCGGTTGGCTACACCTTC | CASSPQGGAVGYTF
TRBJ1-1 | NA | TRBV27 | NA | TGTGCCAGCAGTTTAAGGGGGGACCGCACTGAAGCTTTCTTT | CASSLRGDRTEAFF
TRBJ2-7 | TRBD2 | TRBV12-3/TRBV12-4 | few | TGTGCCAGCAGTTCGGGACTAGTTGGCGAGCAGTACTTC | CASSSGLVGEQYF
TRBJ2-3 | TRBD1 | TRBV4-1 | NA | TGCGCCAGCAGCCGCCTTCAGGGGGAGTTGGATACGCAGTATTTT | CASSRLQGELDTQYF
TRBJ2-6 | NA | TRBV29-1 | NA | TGCAGCGCCGTGTTATGGGGTTCTGGGGCCAACGTCCTGACTTTC | CSAVLWGSGANVLTF